Given below is one T cell receptor (beta chain) in context. Its antigen is not identified. Method: immunoSEQ multiplex PCR; TCRdb's copy keeps in-frame clones and lacks some. The sample includes some 87,000 clones, around 90% of them seen just once. This sample was taken from a study of T cell responses to AZD1222 COVID-19 vaccine. Study conclusions and caveats: With two AZD1222 doses given, Spike-specific TCR breadth and depth both rose. CD4 TCRs associated with vaccination spanned spike, dominating at 160-218 and 743-854.

The source of this sequence is an adult in good health. Sequenced material: peripheral blood, taken on day 0 of MenACWY control vaccination.

In DNA form, the CDR3 reads TGTGCCAGCAGTTTACGTGGGTCGGCTCGGTCCTCTGGCTACACCTTC. This codes for CASSLRGSARSSGYTF. The V and J genes are TRBV27 and TRBJ1-2; D is unclear. With 2 bases removed from V and 7 bases from J, the gap between germline ends came to 20 bases. From germline, CDR1 is MNHEY and CDR2 SMNVEV (reference sequence). This CDR3 is 16 amino acids long.